This T cell receptor beta chain was captured in a study of T cell responses to AZD1222 COVID-19 vaccine. As regards this clone: Antigen unknown.

General study findings and limits: With two AZD1222 doses given, Spike-specific TCR breadth and depth both rose. Donors, mostly white British, included more females; clonal diversity was possibly underestimated.

The germline gives CDR1 KGHSH, CDR2 LQKENI. CDR3 size: 15 residues. The V and J ends lost 4 bases and 4 bases, in that order; junction bases with no gene match: 6. Sequencing used immunoSEQ multiplex PCR; TCRdb keeps in-frame clones, though not all of them. The sample comprises about 130,000 clones, less than 95% of which are singletons, and about 7% rests with the top ten. The TCR comes from an adult in good health. The genes are TRBV18 and TRBJ1-5; 8 nucleotides agree with TRBD1. The specimen comprised peripheral blood, sampled on day 0 of AZD1222 vaccination. The CDR3 reads CASSLGQATNQPQHF. The CDR3 DNA follows: TGTGCCAGCTCACTGGGACAGGCGACGAATCAGCCCCAGCATTTT.